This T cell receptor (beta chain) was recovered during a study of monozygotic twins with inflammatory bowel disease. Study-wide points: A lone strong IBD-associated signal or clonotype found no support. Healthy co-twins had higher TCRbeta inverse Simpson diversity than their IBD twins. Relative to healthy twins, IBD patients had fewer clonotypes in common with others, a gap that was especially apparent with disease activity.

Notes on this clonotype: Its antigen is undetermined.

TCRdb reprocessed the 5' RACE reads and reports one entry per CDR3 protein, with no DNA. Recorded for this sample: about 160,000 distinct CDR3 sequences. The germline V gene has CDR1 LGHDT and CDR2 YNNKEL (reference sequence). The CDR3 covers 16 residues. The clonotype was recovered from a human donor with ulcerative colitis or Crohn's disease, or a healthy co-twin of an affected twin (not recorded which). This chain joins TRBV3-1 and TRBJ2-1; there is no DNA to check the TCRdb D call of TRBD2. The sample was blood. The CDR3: CASSTTGTSVYNEQFF.